This T cell receptor (beta chain) stems from a study of blood T cell repertoires in COVID-19. Study context: Sites in the United States, Italy and Spain provided acute and convalescent COVID-19 samples. T cells, B-cell-depleted T cells, or PBMCs supplied cDNA or gDNA.

This clone was seen a single time. One end of the junction is discordant with germline, which a read error may explain. Germline CDR1 SSHAT, CDR2 FNYEAQ (reference sequence). The CDR3 runs to 17 residues. Original analysis: Scientists estimated how many nucleated cells there were by amplifying reference gene primers. Data came from immunoSEQ multiplex PCR; TCRdb stores just in-frame clones and leaves some out. The V and J calls and clone size come from that table; D and trimming were worked out from the DNA. The sample has more than 80,000 clones; roughly 90% are singletons. Sample: peripheral blood. The clonotype comes from a human donor with active COVID-19. The donor label of this sample is uncertain. The chain recombines TRBV7-7 with TRBJ2-2; D might be TRBD2 (6 bases). The CDR3 DNA sequence: TGTGCTAGCAGCTTAGCGCCTGGCGGGGCGAACACCGGGGAGCTGTTTTTT. Translating it yields CASSLAPGGANTGELFF.